This T cell receptor (beta chain) was sequenced in a study of regulatory T cells in long-lasting Graves disease. Study results and caveats: Sampling was limited to peripheral blood rather than thyroid tissue. Having only a small sample size may have limited accuracy.

Combining iRepertoire HTBI primers with Arm-PCR of CDR3 regions, the authors built TCR beta libraries. As processed by the authors: Samples jointly harbored about 63 TRBV and 15 or so TRBJ segments. Via MiXCR, TCRdb re-called the multiplex PCR reads, giving one row per CDR3 protein. V and J calls and clone size were set by TCRdb, not the authors. The repertoire holds hundreds of thousands of distinct CDR3 sequences, with around 20% as singletons. This clonotype was recorded many times. The antigen remains unidentified. CDR3 size: 12 residues. Germline V CDR1 and CDR2: SGHDN, FVKESK. V was shortened by 1 base and J by 6 bases, with 6 bases between the two germline ends. Time point specified: persistent/refractory GD, antithyroid drugs over 5 years with positive TRAb. Construction of the TCR library relied on RNA isolated from PBMCs. Graves' disease diagnosis used American Thyroid Association guidelines.

This material consisted of peripheral blood mononuclear cells (PBMCs), taken when the disease was refractory, from a patient treated with antithyroid drugs. The genes are TRBV14 and TRBJ1-2; no definite D call. This receptor was obtained from a female donor with Graves disease. CDR3 nucleotides: TGTGCCAGCAGCCAAGCGGTCCATGGCTACACCTTC. Its protein is CASSQAVHGYTF.